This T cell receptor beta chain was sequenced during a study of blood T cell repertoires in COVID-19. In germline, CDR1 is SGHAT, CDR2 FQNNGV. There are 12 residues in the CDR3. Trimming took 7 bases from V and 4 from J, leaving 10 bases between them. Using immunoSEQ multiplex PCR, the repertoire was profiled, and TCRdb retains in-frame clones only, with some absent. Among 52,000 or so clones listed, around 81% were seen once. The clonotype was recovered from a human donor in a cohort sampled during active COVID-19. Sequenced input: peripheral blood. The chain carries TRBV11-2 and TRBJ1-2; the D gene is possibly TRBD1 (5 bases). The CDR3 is CASTSGGYGYTF. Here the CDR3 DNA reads TGTGCCAGCACCTCGGGGGGCTATGGCTACACCTTC.